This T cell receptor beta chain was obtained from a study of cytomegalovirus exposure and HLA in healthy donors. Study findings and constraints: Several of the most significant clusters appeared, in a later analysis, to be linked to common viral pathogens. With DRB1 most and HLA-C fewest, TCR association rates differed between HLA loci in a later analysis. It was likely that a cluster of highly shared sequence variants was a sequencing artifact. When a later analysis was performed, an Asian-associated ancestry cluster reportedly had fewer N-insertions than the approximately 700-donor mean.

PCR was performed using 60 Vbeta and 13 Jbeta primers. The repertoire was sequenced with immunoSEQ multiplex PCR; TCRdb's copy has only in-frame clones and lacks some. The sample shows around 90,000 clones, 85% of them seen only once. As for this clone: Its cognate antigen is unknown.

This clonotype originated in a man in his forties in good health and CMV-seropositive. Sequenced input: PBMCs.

The CDR3 DNA reads as TGCGCCAGCAGCTTGGTTGGGGAGGGCCAGTACTTC. Its translation: CASSLVGEGQYF. This chain connects TRBV5-1 to TRBJ2-7; 7 nucleotides align to TRBD2. V gave up 0 bases and J gave up 10 bases; unmatched junction bases: 4. Germline V gives CDR1 SGHRS, CDR2 YFSETQ. There are 12 residues in the CDR3.